The present T cell receptor beta chain was sequenced within a study of T-cell memory formation after mild COVID-19. Study information: Clusters of TCRs were largely donor specific. Findings of the study overall: Among CD4+ contracting clones, most were CM and EM, and CD8+ ones EMRA. In pre-infection memory, a portion of responding clones appeared, which suggested that cross-reactive memory joined.

The 5'RACE method, run with constant-segment primers, produced TCR alpha and TCR beta cDNA libraries (carrying sample barcodes and UMIs). MiXCR was run by TCRdb on the 5' RACE reads, yielding one entry per CDR3 protein. The table lists some 310,000 distinct CDR3 sequences, roughly 20% of them singletons. V was shortened by 5 bases and J by 9 bases, with 14 bases between the two germline ends. The CDR3 consists of 12 residues. Germline CDR1 and CDR2: SQVTM and ANQGSEA. This clonotype was seen a handful of times. The antigen is unknown. This TCR was sampled from a man younger than 35 who had mild COVID-19 (a few samples of this study predate the infection). Cell type and time point are not known. The rearrangement uses TRBV29-1 and TRBJ2-1; D unclear. Sample: PBMCs or a T cell subset sorted from them (not recorded which). For the CDR3, the DNA is TGCAGCGTTCGAAATTCCCCCCCTGAGCAGTTCTTC. This codes for CSVRNSPPEQFF.